This T cell receptor beta chain was sequenced during a study of T-cell reconstitution after alpha-beta-depleted transplantation in children. Unique molecular identifiers featured in how the TCRbeta library was prepared. MiXCR, run by TCRdb on the PCR reads, gives a single entry per CDR3 protein. The sample contains hundreds of thousands of distinct CDR3 sequences, about 15% of which appear only once. The table lists this clonotype with many counts. CDR1 SQVTM and CDR2 ANQGSEA come from the germline V gene. This CDR3 region has 14 residues. V gave up 1 base and J gave up 9 bases; unmatched junction bases: 11.

This clonotype was obtained from a human donor who donated a stem cell graft to a child with acute myeloid leukemia. The V call is TRBV29-1, the J call TRBJ2-7, with TRBD1 identical over 8 bases. Here the sequenced sample was PBMCs from the stem cell graft donor, taken from the stem cell graft. The CDR3 sequence: CSVEGGQGAIGQYF. The CDR3 DNA follows: TGCAGCGTTGAAGGTGGGCAGGGGGCGATTGGGCAGTACTTC.